Listed below are T cell receptor beta chains from one sample, sequenced in a study of PD-1 blockade in classical Hodgkin lymphoma. Sequencing used immunoSEQ multiplex PCR; TCRdb keeps in-frame clones, though not all of them. This table holds tens of thousands of clones, approximately 91% found once. The starting material was peripheral blood mononuclear cells (PBMCs), obtained at baseline. Receptor source: a human donor with classical Hodgkin lymphoma. Both conserved end residues are part of each CDR3. The D gene is left open where the match is weak. A row's size may be missing; if present it is once, few, many or a size class.

abundance: .
j_gene: TRBJ2-7
v_gene: TRBV9
d_gene: TRBD2
CDR3aa: CASSVGIAGVYEQYF
CDR3nt: TGTGCCAGCAGCGTAGGAATTGCGGGGGTCTACGAGCAGTACTTC

abundance: .
j_gene: TRBJ2-7
v_gene: TRBV28
d_gene: TRBD2
CDR3aa: CASGREDSYEQYF
CDR3nt: TGTGCCAGCGGGCGGGAGGACTCCTACGAGCAGTACTTC

abundance: .
j_gene: TRBJ2-5
v_gene: TRBV10-3
d_gene: TRBD2
CDR3aa: CAISPGGGRETQYF
CDR3nt: TGTGCCATCAGTCCCGGGGGGGGCCGAGAGACCCAGTACTTC

abundance: .
j_gene: TRBJ1-1
v_gene: TRBV19
d_gene: .
CDR3aa: CASSLAVNTEAFF
CDR3nt: TGTGCCAGTAGTCTAGCCGTGAACACTGAAGCTTTCTTT

abundance: once
j_gene: TRBJ2-1
v_gene: TRBV5-1
d_gene: TRBD1
CDR3aa: CASSFSGTGLINEQFF
CDR3nt: TGCGCCAGCAGCTTTTCCGGGACAGGGTTGATCAATGAGCAGTTCTTC

abundance: .
j_gene: TRBJ2-2
v_gene: TRBV6-4
d_gene: .
CDR3aa: CASSDGINTGELFF
CDR3nt: TGTGCCAGCAGTGACGGAATTAACACCGGGGAGCTGTTTTTT

abundance: .
j_gene: TRBJ2-1
v_gene: TRBV5-1
d_gene: TRBD2
CDR3aa: CASSLAPSGSGDNEQFF
CDR3nt: TGCGCCAGCAGCTTGGCCCCTAGCGGGAGTGGGGACAATGAGCAGTTCTTC

abundance: .
j_gene: TRBJ2-3
v_gene: TRBV19
d_gene: .
CDR3aa: CASSIDPGGRGDTQYF
CDR3nt: TGTGCCAGTAGTATAGATCCGGGGGGCAGAGGAGATACGCAGTATTTT

abundance: .
j_gene: TRBJ2-1
v_gene: TRBV7-2
d_gene: TRBD2
CDR3aa: CASSLGLAGGVNEQFF
CDR3nt: TGTGCCAGCAGCTTGGGACTAGCGGGAGGGGTGAATGAGCAGTTCTTC

abundance: .
j_gene: TRBJ2-2
v_gene: TRBV6-1
d_gene: TRBD1
CDR3aa: CASSEAPGGRNTGELFF
CDR3nt: TGTGCCAGCAGTGAAGCTCCAGGGGGAAGGAACACCGGGGAGCTGTTTTTT

abundance: .
j_gene: TRBJ2-1
v_gene: TRBV27
d_gene: TRBD2
CDR3aa: CASRPWGLAGYTSSYNEQFF
CDR3nt: TGTGCCAGCAGGCCATGGGGACTAGCGGGATATACGAGCTCCTACAATGAGCAGTTCTTC

abundance: .
j_gene: TRBJ2-7
v_gene: TRBV11-3
d_gene: TRBD1
CDR3aa: CASSLETGDLYEQYF
CDR3nt: TGTGCCAGCAGCTTGGAGACAGGGGATCTCTACGAGCAGTACTTC

abundance: .
j_gene: TRBJ2-7
v_gene: TRBV9
d_gene: TRBD1
CDR3aa: CASSVGGQDRYEQYF
CDR3nt: TGTGCCAGCAGCGTAGGGGGACAGGATCGCTACGAGCAGTACTTC

abundance: .
j_gene: TRBJ2-7
v_gene: TRBV28
d_gene: TRBD2
CDR3aa: CASSLISGGTLYEQYF
CDR3nt: TGTGCCAGCAGTTTAATTAGCGGGGGGACTCTCTACGAGCAGTACTTC

abundance: .
j_gene: TRBJ2-3
v_gene: TRBV9
d_gene: .
CDR3aa: CASSVREGDTQYF
CDR3nt: TGTGCCAGCAGCGTCCGAGAAGGTGATACGCAGTATTTT

abundance: .
j_gene: TRBJ2-7
v_gene: TRBV29-1
d_gene: TRBD1
CDR3aa: CSVGRQGLYEQYF
CDR3nt: TGCAGCGTTGGCCGACAGGGTCTTTACGAGCAGTACTTC

abundance: .
j_gene: TRBJ2-5
v_gene: TRBV20-1
d_gene: .
CDR3aa: CSARKETQYF
CDR3nt: TGCAGTGCTAGAAAAGAGACCCAGTACTTC

abundance: .
j_gene: TRBJ2-5
v_gene: TRBV28
d_gene: .
CDR3aa: CASTQNYDPTGEETQYF
CDR3nt: TGTGCCAGCACCCAAAACTACGACCCTACCGGGGAAGAGACCCAGTACTTC

abundance: .
j_gene: TRBJ1-2
v_gene: TRBV29-1
d_gene: .
CDR3aa: CSVGSYYGYTF
CDR3nt: TGCAGCGTTGGAAGTTACTATGGCTACACCTTC

abundance: .
j_gene: TRBJ2-3
v_gene: TRBV10-3
d_gene: TRBD2
CDR3aa: CATGLARTDTQYF
CDR3nt: TGTGCCACTGGACTAGCCCGCACAGATACGCAGTATTTT

abundance: .
j_gene: TRBJ1-5
v_gene: TRBV19
d_gene: .
CDR3aa: CASSINRAIQPQHF
CDR3nt: TGTGCCAGTAGTATCAACCGGGCTATTCAGCCCCAGCATTTT

abundance: .
j_gene: TRBJ2-7
v_gene: TRBV5-5
d_gene: TRBD2
CDR3aa: CASSLRDTGLAGGGPYEQYF
CDR3nt: TGTGCCAGCAGCTTAAGGGACACCGGACTAGCGGGAGGAGGCCCCTACGAGCAGTACTTC

abundance: .
j_gene: TRBJ2-1
v_gene: TRBV23-1
d_gene: .
CDR3aa: CASSQPGTDKYIKSYNEQFF
CDR3nt: TGCGCCAGCAGTCAACCCGGAACTGACAAGTATATCAAGTCCTACAATGAGCAGTTCTTC

abundance: .
j_gene: TRBJ2-1
v_gene: TRBV7-3
d_gene: TRBD2
CDR3aa: CASSFSGSNEQFF
CDR3nt: TGTGCCAGCAGCTTTAGCGGGAGCAATGAGCAGTTCTTC

abundance: once
j_gene: TRBJ2-5
v_gene: TRBV18
d_gene: .
CDR3aa: CASSPSGIEETQYF
CDR3nt: TGTGCCAGCTCACCCTCCGGGATAGAAGAGACCCAGTACTTC

abundance: .
j_gene: TRBJ2-5
v_gene: TRBV5-1
d_gene: TRBD2
CDR3aa: CASRTSEVNQETQYF
CDR3nt: TGCGCCAGCCGAACTAGCGAGGTTAATCAAGAGACCCAGTACTTC

abundance: .
j_gene: TRBJ2-1
v_gene: TRBV27
d_gene: TRBD2
CDR3aa: CASSTSGLAGVLEQFF
CDR3nt: TGTGCCAGCAGTACCTCAGGACTAGCGGGAGTATTAGAGCAGTTCTTC

abundance: .
j_gene: TRBJ2-7
v_gene: TRBV7-6
d_gene: TRBD2
CDR3aa: CASSLGGTSGNYEQYF
CDR3nt: TGTGCCAGCAGCTTAGGGGGGACTAGCGGGAATTACGAGCAGTACTTC

abundance: once
j_gene: TRBJ2-3
v_gene: TRBV5-1
d_gene: TRBD2
CDR3aa: CASSLGGLAGVDTQYF
CDR3nt: TGCGCCAGCAGCTTGGGGGGACTAGCGGGAGTGGATACGCAGTATTTT

abundance: .
j_gene: TRBJ2-1
v_gene: TRBV9
d_gene: .
CDR3aa: CASSLPGGGPYNEQFF
CDR3nt: TGTGCCAGCAGCCTGCCGGGCGGGGGCCCTTACAATGAGCAGTTCTTC

abundance: once
j_gene: TRBJ2-3
v_gene: TRBV5-1
d_gene: .
CDR3aa: CASSRDRSSTDTQYF
CDR3nt: TGCGCCAGCAGCCGTGACAGGTCTAGCACAGATACGCAGTATTTT

abundance: .
j_gene: TRBJ2-7
v_gene: TRBV4-3
d_gene: TRBD1
CDR3aa: CASSHRQGYEQYF
CDR3nt: TGCGCCAGCAGCCACCGACAGGGGTACGAGCAGTACTTC

abundance: .
j_gene: TRBJ2-1
v_gene: TRBV28
d_gene: .
CDR3aa: CASSLSGGLRNEQFF
CDR3nt: TGTGCCAGCAGTTTATCAGGGGGGTTGCGCAATGAGCAGTTCTTC

abundance: .
j_gene: TRBJ1-6
v_gene: TRBV27
d_gene: .
CDR3aa: CASNLRQTYNSPLHF
CDR3nt: TGTGCCAGCAATTTACGGCAGACCTATAATTCACCCCTCCACTTT

abundance: .
j_gene: TRBJ1-2
v_gene: TRBV28
d_gene: TRBD1
CDR3aa: CASSPGQANYGYTF
CDR3nt: TGTGCCAGCAGTCCCGGACAGGCGAACTATGGCTACACCTTC

abundance: .
j_gene: TRBJ2-5
v_gene: TRBV19
d_gene: .
CDR3aa: CATSPWTEGETQYF
CDR3nt: TGTGCCACCTCGCCTTGGACGGAGGGGGAGACCCAGTACTTC

abundance: .
j_gene: TRBJ1-5
v_gene: TRBV12-5
d_gene: TRBD1
CDR3aa: CASGLPPDRGVDVGNQPQHF
CDR3nt: TGTGCTAGTGGTTTGCCACCGGACAGGGGTGTCGACGTAGGCAATCAGCCCCAGCATTTT

abundance: .
j_gene: TRBJ1-5
v_gene: TRBV19
d_gene: .
CDR3aa: CASRKTDYSNQPQHF
CDR3nt: TGTGCCAGTAGGAAAACAGATTATAGCAATCAGCCCCAGCATTTT

abundance: .
j_gene: TRBJ2-6
v_gene: TRBV5-1
d_gene: .
CDR3aa: CASSLLGGSGANVLTF
CDR3nt: TGCGCCAGCAGCTTGTTAGGGGGCTCTGGGGCCAACGTCCTGACTTTC

abundance: .
j_gene: TRBJ2-5
v_gene: TRBV7-2
d_gene: TRBD2
CDR3aa: CASSLSGGGRETQYF
CDR3nt: TGTGCCAGCAGCTTAAGTGGCGGGGGGCGAGAGACCCAGTACTTC

abundance: .
j_gene: TRBJ2-2
v_gene: TRBV27
d_gene: .
CDR3aa: CASAMILGGELFF
CDR3nt: TGTGCCAGCGCAATGATTCTCGGCGGGGAGCTGTTTTTT

abundance: .
j_gene: TRBJ2-7
v_gene: TRBV10-3
d_gene: .
CDR3aa: CATKGLLGYEQYF
CDR3nt: TGTGCCACTAAGGGTCTCCTAGGCTACGAGCAGTACTTC

abundance: .
j_gene: TRBJ2-1
v_gene: TRBV5-1
d_gene: TRBD2
CDR3aa: CASPHLREGYEQFF
CDR3nt: TGCGCCAGTCCCCACTTGCGGGAGGGGTATGAGCAGTTCTTC

abundance: .
j_gene: TRBJ2-4
v_gene: TRBV28
d_gene: TRBD1
CDR3aa: CASRTGTGSLAKNIQYF
CDR3nt: TGTGCCAGCCGTACCGGGACAGGGTCCTTAGCCAAAAACATTCAGTACTTC

abundance: few
j_gene: TRBJ2-7
v_gene: TRBV11-3
d_gene: .
CDR3aa: CASSLEGYEQYF
CDR3nt: TGTGCCAGCAGCTTAGAGGGATACGAGCAGTACTTC

abundance: .
j_gene: TRBJ2-2
v_gene: TRBV27
d_gene: .
CDR3aa: CASRQESTGELFF
CDR3nt: TGTGCCAGCAGGCAGGAGTCCACCGGGGAGCTGTTTTTT

abundance: .
j_gene: TRBJ2-6
v_gene: TRBV11-2
d_gene: TRBD2
CDR3aa: CASSLATSGPSSGANVLTF
CDR3nt: TGTGCCAGCAGCTTGGCTACTAGCGGGCCCAGCTCTGGGGCCAACGTCCTGACTTTC

abundance: .
j_gene: TRBJ2-3
v_gene: TRBV27
d_gene: TRBD2
CDR3aa: CASSHRRTSRGVDTQYF
CDR3nt: TGTGCCAGCAGTCACCGACGGACTAGCCGGGGTGTGGATACGCAGTATTTT

abundance: .
j_gene: TRBJ1-1
v_gene: TRBV13
d_gene: .
CDR3aa: CASRKQENTEAFF
CDR3nt: TGTGCCAGCAGAAAACAGGAGAACACTGAAGCTTTCTTT

abundance: few
j_gene: TRBJ1-2
v_gene: TRBV19
d_gene: .
CDR3aa: CASSPPPGRYNYGYTF
CDR3nt: TGTGCCAGTAGTCCCCCTCCGGGACGGTATAACTATGGCTACACCTTC

abundance: .
j_gene: TRBJ1-1
v_gene: TRBV7-9
d_gene: .
CDR3aa: CASDRVNTEAFF
CDR3nt: TGTGCCAGCGACAGAGTGAACACTGAAGCTTTCTTT

abundance: .
j_gene: TRBJ2-1
v_gene: TRBV19
d_gene: .
CDR3aa: CASSIEHNEQFF
CDR3nt: TGTGCCAGTAGTATAGAACACAATGAGCAGTTCTTC

abundance: .
j_gene: TRBJ2-2
v_gene: TRBV9
d_gene: .
CDR3aa: CASSVQDANTGELFF
CDR3nt: TGTGCCAGCAGCGTACAGGACGCGAACACCGGGGAGCTGTTTTTT

abundance: .
j_gene: TRBJ2-1
v_gene: TRBV4-1
d_gene: .
CDR3aa: CASSQDRPASNEQFF
CDR3nt: TGCGCCAGCAGCCAAGATCGCCCAGCGAGTAATGAGCAGTTCTTC

abundance: .
j_gene: TRBJ1-5
v_gene: TRBV29-1
d_gene: .
CDR3aa: CSVAEVSNQPQHF
CDR3nt: TGCAGCGTTGCTGAGGTAAGCAATCAGCCCCAGCATTTT

abundance: .
j_gene: TRBJ2-1
v_gene: TRBV9
d_gene: .
CDR3aa: CASSDGSTTEQFF
CDR3nt: TGTGCCAGCAGCGACGGTTCTACGACTGAGCAGTTCTTC

abundance: .
j_gene: TRBJ2-2
v_gene: TRBV9
d_gene: .
CDR3aa: CASSPQGTGELFF
CDR3nt: TGTGCCAGCAGCCCCCAGGGAACCGGGGAGCTGTTTTTT

abundance: .
j_gene: TRBJ2-5
v_gene: TRBV5-6
d_gene: TRBD1
CDR3aa: CASSLIGWSGQAQETQYF
CDR3nt: TGTGCCAGCAGCTTGATCGGTTGGTCGGGACAGGCCCAAGAGACCCAGTACTTC

abundance: .
j_gene: TRBJ2-1
v_gene: TRBV19
d_gene: TRBD2
CDR3aa: CASSIMAGDGYNEQFF
CDR3nt: TGTGCCAGTAGTATTATGGCGGGAGACGGGTACAATGAGCAGTTCTTC

abundance: .
j_gene: TRBJ2-5
v_gene: TRBV5-1
d_gene: TRBD1
CDR3aa: CASSLDGTGEETQYF
CDR3nt: TGCGCCAGCAGCTTGGACGGGACAGGGGAAGAGACCCAGTACTTC